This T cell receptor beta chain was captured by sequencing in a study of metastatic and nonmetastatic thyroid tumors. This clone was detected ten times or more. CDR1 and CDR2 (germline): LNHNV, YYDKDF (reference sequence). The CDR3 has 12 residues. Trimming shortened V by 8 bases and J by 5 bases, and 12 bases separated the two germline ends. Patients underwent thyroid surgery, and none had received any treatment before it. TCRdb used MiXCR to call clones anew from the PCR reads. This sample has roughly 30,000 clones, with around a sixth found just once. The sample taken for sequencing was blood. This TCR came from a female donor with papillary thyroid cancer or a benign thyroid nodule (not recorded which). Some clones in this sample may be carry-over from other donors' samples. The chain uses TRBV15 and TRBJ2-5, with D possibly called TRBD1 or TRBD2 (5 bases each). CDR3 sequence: CATGQGVETQYF. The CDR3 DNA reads TGTGCCACCGGGCAGGGAGTCGAGACCCAGTACTTC.